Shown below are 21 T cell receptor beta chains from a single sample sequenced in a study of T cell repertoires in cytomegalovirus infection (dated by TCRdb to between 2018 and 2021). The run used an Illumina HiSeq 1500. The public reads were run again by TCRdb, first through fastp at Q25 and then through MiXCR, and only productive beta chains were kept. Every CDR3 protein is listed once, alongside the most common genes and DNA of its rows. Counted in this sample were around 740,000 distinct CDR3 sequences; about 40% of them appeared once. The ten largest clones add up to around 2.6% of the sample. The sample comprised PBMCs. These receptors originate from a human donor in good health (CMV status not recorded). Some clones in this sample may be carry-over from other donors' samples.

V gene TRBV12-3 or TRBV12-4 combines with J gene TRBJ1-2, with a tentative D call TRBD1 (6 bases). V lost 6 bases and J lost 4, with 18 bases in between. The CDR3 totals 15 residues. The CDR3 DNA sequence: TGTGCCAGCAGATTATCCGGTCGGGGGGCCTATGGCTACACCTTC. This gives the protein CASRLSGRGAYGYTF.

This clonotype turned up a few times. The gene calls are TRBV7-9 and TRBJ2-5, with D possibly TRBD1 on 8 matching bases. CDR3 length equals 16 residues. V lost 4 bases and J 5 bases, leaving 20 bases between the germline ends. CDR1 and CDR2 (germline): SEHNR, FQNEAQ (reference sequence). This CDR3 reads CASSSPGRGRGETQYF. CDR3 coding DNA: TGTGCCAGCAGCTCACCCGGCAGGGGGCGGGGGGAGACCCAGTACTTC. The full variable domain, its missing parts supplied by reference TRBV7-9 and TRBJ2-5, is DTGVSQNPRHKITKRGQNVTFRCDPISEHNRLYWYRQTLGQGPEFLTYFQNEAQLEKSRLLSDRFSAERPKGSFSTLEIQRTEQGDSAMYLCASSSPGRGRGETQYFGPGTRLLVL.

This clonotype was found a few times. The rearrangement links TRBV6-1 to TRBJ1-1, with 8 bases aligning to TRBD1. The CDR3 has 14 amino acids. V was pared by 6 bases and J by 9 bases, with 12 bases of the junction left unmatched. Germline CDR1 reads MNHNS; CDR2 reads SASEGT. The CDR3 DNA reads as TGTGCCAGCAGGGAGAGGACAGGGCCCGCACAAGCTTTCTTT. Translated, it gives CASRERTGPAQAFF.

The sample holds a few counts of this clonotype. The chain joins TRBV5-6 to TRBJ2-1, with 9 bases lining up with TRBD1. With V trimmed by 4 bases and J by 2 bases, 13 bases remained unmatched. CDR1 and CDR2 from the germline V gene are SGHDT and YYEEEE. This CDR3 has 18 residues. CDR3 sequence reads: CASSEGTGKNSPYNEQFF. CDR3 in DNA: TGTGCCAGCAGCGAAGGGACAGGGAAGAATAGCCCCTACAATGAGCAGTTCTTC.

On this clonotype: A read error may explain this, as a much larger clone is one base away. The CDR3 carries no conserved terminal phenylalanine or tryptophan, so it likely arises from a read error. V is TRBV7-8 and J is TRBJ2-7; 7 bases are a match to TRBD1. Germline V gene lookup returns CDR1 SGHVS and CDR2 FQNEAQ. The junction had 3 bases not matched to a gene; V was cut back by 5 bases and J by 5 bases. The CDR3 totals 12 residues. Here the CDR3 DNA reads TGTGCCAGCAGCACCCAGGGGGACGAGCAGTACTTA. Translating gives CASSTQGDEQYL.

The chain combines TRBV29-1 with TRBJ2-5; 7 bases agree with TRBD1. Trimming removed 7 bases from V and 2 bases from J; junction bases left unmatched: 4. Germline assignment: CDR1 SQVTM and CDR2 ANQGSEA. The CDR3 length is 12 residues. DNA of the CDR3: TGCAGCGGGCGACAGGGTCAAGAGACCCAGTACTTC. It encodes CSGRQGQETQYF.

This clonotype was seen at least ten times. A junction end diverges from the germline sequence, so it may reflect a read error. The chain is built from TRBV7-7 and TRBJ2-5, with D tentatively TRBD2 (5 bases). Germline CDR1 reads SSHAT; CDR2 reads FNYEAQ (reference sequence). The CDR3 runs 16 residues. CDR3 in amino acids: CASSLEAGGSGETQYF. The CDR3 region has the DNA TGTGCTAGCAGCTTAGAAGCCGGAGGCAGCGGAGAGACCCAGTACTTC.

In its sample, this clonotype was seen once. The CDR3 protein is CASSRVAVSSYNEQFF. CDR3 coding DNA: TGTGCCAGCAGTCGAGTAGCGGTGAGCTCCTACAATGAGCAGTTCTTC. The chain couples TRBV7-9 to TRBJ2-1; tentatively, D is TRBD2 (6 bases). V shed 6 bases and J shed 0 bases, with 15 bases lying between them. The germline V gene has CDR1 SEHNR and CDR2 FQNEAQ (reference sequence). CDR3 length: 16 residues.

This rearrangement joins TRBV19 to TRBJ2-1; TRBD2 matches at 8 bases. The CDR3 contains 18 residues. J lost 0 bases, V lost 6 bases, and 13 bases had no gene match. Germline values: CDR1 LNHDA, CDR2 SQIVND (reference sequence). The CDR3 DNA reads TGTGCCAGTAGAGATCCGCGGGGGGACTCAAGCTCCTACAATGAGCAGTTCTTC. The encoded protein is CASRDPRGDSSSYNEQFF.

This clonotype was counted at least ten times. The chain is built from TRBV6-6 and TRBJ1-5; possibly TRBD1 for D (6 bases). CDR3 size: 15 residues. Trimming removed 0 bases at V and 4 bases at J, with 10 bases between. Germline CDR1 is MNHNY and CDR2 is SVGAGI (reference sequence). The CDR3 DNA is TGTGCCAGCAGTTACTCCAGGGGCCGTAATCAGCCCCAGCATTTT. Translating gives CASSYSRGRNQPQHF.

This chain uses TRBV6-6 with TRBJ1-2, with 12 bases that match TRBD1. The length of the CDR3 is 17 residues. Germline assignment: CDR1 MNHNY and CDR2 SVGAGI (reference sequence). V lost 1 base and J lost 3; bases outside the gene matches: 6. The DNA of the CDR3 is TGTGCCAGCAGTTACTTAACCGGGACAGGGGGCGACTATGGCTACACCTTC. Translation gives CASSYLTGTGGDYGYTF.

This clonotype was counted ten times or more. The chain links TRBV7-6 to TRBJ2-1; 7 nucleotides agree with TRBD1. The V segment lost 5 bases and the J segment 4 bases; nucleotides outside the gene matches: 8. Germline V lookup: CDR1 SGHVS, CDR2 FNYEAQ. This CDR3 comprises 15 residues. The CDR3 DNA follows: TGTGCCAGCAGCCAAGACGGACAGGTATACAATGAGCAGTTCTTC. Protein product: CASSQDGQVYNEQFF. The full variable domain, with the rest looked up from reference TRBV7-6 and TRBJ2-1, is GAGVSQSPRYKVTKRGQDVALRCDPISGHVSLYWYRQALGQGPEFLTYFNYEAQQDKSGLPNDRFSAERPEGSISTLTIQRTEQRDSAMYRCASSQDGQVYNEQFFGPGTRLTVL.

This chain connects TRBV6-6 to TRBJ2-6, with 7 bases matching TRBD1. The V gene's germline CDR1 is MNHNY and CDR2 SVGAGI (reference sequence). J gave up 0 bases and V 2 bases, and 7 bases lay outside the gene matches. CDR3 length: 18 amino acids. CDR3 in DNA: TGTGCCAGCAGTTACCGGACAGGTTCCCTCTCTGGGGCCAACGTCCTGACTTTC. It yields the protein CASSYRTGSLSGANVLTF.

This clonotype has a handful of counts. The CDR3 is CASTGLAGFSGELFF. CDR3 in DNA: TGTGCCAGCACGGGGCTAGCGGGTTTCTCCGGGGAGCTGTTTTTT. This sequence joins TRBV28 and TRBJ2-2, with 8 bases that match TRBD2. V was pared by 7 bases and J by 6 bases, with 10 bases of the junction left unmatched. The germline CDR1 and CDR2 sequences are MDHEN and SYDVKM. The CDR3 runs 15 residues.

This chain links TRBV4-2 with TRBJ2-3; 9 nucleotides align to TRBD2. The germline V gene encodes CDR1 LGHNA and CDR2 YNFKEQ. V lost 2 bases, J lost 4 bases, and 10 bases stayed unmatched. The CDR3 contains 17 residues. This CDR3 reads CASSQPGGTSTPDTQYF. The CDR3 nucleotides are TGTGCCAGCAGCCAACCCGGGGGGACTAGCACCCCAGATACGCAGTATTTT.

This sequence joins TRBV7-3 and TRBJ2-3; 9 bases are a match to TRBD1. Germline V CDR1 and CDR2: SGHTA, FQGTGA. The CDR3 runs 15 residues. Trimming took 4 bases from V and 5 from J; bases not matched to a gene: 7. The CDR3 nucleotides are TGTGCCAGCAGCTCTACAGGGGGCTTGGTAGATACGCAGTATTTT. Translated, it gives CASSSTGGLVDTQYF.

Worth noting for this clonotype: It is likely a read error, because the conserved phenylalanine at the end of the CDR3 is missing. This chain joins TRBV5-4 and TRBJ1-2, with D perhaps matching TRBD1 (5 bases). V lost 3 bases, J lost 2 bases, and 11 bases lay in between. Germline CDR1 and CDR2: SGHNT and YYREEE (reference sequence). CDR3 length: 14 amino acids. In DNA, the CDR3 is TGTGCCAGCAGCTCGTGGGGGGGAAACTATGGCTACACCCTC. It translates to CASSSWGGNYGYTL.

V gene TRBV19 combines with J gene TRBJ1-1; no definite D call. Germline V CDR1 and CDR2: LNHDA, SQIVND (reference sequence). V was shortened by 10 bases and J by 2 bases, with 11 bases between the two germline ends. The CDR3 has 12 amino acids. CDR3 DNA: TGTGCCACCATAGACCAAAACACTGAAGCTTTCTTT. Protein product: CATIDQNTEAFF.

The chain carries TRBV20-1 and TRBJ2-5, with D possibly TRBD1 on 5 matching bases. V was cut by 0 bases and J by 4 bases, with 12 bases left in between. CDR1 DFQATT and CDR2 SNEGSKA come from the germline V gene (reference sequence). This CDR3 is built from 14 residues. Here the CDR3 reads CSAREIRAGETQYF. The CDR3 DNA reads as TGCAGTGCTAGAGAGATCAGGGCAGGAGAGACCCAGTACTTC.

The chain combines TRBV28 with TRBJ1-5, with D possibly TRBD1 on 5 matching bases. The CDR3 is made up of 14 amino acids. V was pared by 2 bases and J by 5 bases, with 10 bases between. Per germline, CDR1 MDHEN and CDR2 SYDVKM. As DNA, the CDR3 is TGTGCCAGCAGTTTAGGCAGGGCTGATCAGCCCCAGCATTTT. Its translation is CASSLGRADQPQHF.

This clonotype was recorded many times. The CDR3 spells CASSFLRDRAVGGYTF. The CDR3 DNA follows: TGTGCCAGCAGTTTTTTGCGGGACAGGGCGGTCGGGGGCTACACCTTC. V gene TRBV28 combines with J gene TRBJ1-2, with TRBD1 identical over 9 bases. The CDR3 is 16 amino acids. In germline, CDR1 is MDHEN, CDR2 SYDVKM. Trimming at V came to 3 bases and at J to 8 bases, leaving 13 bases not matched to a gene.